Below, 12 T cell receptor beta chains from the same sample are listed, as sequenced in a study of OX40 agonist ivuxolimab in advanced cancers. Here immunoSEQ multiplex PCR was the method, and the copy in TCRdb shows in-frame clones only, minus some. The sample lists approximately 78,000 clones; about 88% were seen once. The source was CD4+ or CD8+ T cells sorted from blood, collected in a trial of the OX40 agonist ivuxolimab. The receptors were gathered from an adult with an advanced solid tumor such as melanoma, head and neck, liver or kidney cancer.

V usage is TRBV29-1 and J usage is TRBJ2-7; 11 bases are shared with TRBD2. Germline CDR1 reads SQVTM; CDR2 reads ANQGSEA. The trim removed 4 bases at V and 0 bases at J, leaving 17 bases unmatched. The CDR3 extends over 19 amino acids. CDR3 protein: CSVAVIQASGTSGSYEQYF. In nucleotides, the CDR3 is TGCAGCGTTGCAGTTATTCAGGCGTCCGGGACTAGCGGCTCCTACGAGCAGTACTTC.

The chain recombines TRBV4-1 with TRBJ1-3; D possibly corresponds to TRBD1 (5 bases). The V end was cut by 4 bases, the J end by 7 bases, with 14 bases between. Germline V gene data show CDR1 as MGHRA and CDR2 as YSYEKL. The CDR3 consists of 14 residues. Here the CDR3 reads CASSRRGLGNTIYF. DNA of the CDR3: TGCGCCAGCAGCCGCCGGGGCCTGGGGAACACCATATATTTT.

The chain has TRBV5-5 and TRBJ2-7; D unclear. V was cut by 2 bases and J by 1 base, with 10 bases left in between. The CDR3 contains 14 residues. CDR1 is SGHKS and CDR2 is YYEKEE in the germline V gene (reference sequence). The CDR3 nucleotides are TGTGCCAGCAGCTTTTCCCCAGAGTCCTACGAGCAGTACTTC. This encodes CASSFSPESYEQYF.

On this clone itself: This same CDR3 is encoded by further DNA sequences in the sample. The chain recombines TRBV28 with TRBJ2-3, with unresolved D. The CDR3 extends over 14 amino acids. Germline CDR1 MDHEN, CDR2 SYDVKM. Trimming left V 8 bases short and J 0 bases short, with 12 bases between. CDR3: CASQLNPSTDTQYF. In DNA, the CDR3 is TGTGCCAGCCAGCTCAACCCTAGCACAGATACGCAGTATTTT.

CDR3 DNA sequence: TGTGCCAGCAGTTTAAATCTAGGGGCTGACACTGAAGCTTTCTTT. Encoded protein: CASSLNLGADTEAFF. The chain links TRBV27 to TRBJ1-1; TRBD1 is a possible D gene (5 bases). From germline, CDR1 is MNHEY and CDR2 SMNVEV (reference sequence). The CDR3 runs to 15 residues. The V and J ends lost 2 bases and 3 bases respectively, with 13 bases between them.

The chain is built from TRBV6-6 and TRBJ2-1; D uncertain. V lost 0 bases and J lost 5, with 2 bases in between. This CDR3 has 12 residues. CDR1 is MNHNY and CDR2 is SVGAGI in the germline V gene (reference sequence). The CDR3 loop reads CASSYSDNEQFF. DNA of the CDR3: TGTGCCAGCAGTTACTCGGACAATGAGCAGTTCTTC.

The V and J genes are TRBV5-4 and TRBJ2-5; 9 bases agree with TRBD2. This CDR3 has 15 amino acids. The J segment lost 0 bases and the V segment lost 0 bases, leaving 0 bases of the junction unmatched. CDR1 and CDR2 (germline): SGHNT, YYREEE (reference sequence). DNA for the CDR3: TGTGCCAGCAGCTTGGGCGGGGGGGACCAAGAGACCCAGTACTTC. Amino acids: CASSLGGGDQETQYF.

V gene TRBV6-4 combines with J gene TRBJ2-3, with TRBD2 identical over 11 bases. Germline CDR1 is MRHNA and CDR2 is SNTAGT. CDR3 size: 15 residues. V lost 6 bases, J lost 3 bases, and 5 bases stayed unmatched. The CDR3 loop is CASSPGLAETDTQYF. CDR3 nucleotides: TGTGCCAGCAGCCCGGGACTAGCGGAGACAGATACGCAGTATTTT.

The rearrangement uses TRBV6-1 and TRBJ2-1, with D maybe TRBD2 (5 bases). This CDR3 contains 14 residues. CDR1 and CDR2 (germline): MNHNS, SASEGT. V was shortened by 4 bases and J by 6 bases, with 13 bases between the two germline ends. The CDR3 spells CASSGPAVRNEQFF. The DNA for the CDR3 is TGTGCCAGCAGTGGGCCAGCGGTCCGCAATGAGCAGTTCTTC.

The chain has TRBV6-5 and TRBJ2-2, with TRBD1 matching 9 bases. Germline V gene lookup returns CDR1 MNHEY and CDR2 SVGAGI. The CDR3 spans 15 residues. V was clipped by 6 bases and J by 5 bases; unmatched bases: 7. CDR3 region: CASRGTGIGTGELFF. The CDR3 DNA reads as TGTGCCAGCAGGGGGACAGGGATTGGAACCGGGGAGCTGTTTTTT.

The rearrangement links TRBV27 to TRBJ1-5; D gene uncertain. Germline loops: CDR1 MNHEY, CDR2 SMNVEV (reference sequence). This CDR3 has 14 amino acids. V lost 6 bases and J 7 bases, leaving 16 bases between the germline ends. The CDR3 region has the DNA TGTGCCAGCAGACCAATAGGGCCCGCACAGCCCCAGCATTTT. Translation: CASRPIGPAQPQHF.

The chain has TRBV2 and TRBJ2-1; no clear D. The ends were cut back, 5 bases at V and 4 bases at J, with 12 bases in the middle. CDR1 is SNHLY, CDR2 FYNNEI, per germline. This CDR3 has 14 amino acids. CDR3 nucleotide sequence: TGTGCCAGCAGTTTCGGGCTAGTGTACAATGAGCAGTTCTTC. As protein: CASSFGLVYNEQFF.